This TCR beta chain is from a study of T cells after yellow fever vaccination. This clonotype was counted a few times. For TCR, cDNA came from 5'RACE template switching, which added a universal primer site and UMIs. TCRdb itself ran the 5' RACE reads through MiXCR, one entry per CDR3 protein. Of around 100,000 distinct CDR3 sequences detected, about 5.8% appear once; the ten largest clones hold roughly two fifths. Trimming at V came to 5 bases and at J to 3 bases, leaving 12 bases not matched to a gene. Germline V gene data show CDR1 as MDHEN and CDR2 as SYDVKM. CDR3 length: 16 residues. Sequenced material: CD8+ T cells sorted from PBMCs, taken 10 days after the yellow fever booster vaccination. V is TRBV28 and J is TRBJ1-2; TRBD1 matches at 7 bases. The receptor was isolated from a young man who received the YFV17D yellow fever vaccine. The CDR3 DNA follows: TGTGCCAGCAGTCCTACCCTCGAGGGGGCGGACTATGGCTACACCTTC. This gives the protein CASSPTLEGADYGYTF.